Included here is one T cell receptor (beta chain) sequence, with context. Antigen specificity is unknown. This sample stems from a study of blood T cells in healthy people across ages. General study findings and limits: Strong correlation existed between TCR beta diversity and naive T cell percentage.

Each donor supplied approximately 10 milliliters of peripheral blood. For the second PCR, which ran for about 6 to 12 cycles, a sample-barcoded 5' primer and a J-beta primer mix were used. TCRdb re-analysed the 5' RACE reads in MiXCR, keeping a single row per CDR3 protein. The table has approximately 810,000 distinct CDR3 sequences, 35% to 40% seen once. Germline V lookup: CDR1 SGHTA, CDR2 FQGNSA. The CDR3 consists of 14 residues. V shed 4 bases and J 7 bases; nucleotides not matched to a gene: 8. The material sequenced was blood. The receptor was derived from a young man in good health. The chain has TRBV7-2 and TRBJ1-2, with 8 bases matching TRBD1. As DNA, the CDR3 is TGTGCCAGCAGCTCAGCGACAGGGGCCAGTGGCTACACCTTC. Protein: CASSSATGASGYTF.